The sequence of this T cell receptor beta chain was determined in a study of blood T cell repertoires in COVID-19. The authors' processing: From reference gene primer amplification, estimates of nucleated cell counts were derived. Sequencing was performed with immunoSEQ multiplex PCR; in TCRdb, only in-frame clones are kept and a portion is missing. V and J calls and clone size come straight from that table; D and trimming were deduced from the DNA. In the table there are 350,000 to 450,000 clones, around 90% of which are singletons. The CDR3 is 18 residues long. Per germline, CDR1 SGHRS and CDR2 YFSETQ. V gave up 3 bases and J gave up 1 base; unmatched junction bases: 8.

The sample taken for sequencing was peripheral blood. This TCR derives from a man aged 40-50 years with acute or convalescent COVID-19. The chain joins TRBV5-1 to TRBJ2-5; 14 nucleotides agree with TRBD2. For the CDR3, the DNA is TGCGCCAGCAGCTCACGCCGACTAGCGGGAGGGTTCCAAGAGACCCAGTACTTC. Translating gives CASSSRRLAGGFQETQYF.